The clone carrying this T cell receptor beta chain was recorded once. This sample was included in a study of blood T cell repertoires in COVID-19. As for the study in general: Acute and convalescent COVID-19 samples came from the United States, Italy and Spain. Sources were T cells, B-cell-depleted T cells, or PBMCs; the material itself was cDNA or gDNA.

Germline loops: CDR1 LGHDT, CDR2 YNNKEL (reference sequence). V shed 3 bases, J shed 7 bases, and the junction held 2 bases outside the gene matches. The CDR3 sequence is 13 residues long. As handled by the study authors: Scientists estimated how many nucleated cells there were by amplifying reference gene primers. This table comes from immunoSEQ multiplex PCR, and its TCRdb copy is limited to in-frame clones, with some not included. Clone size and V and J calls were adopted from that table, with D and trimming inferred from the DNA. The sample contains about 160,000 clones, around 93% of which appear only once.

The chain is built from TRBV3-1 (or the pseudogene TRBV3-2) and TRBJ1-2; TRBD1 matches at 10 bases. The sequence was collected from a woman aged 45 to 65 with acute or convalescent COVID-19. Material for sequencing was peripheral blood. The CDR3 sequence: CASSHRTGGGYTF. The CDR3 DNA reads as TGTGCCAGCAGCCACAGGACAGGGGGTGGCTACACCTTC.